This entry lists 6 T cell receptor beta chains sequenced from one sample in a study of tissue T cells after allogeneic stem cell transplantation. Using immunoSEQ multiplex PCR, the repertoire was profiled, and TCRdb retains in-frame clones only, with some absent. The sample has about 8,200 clones; roughly 51% are singletons. Documented time point: mouse harvest day 7 after allogeneic transplant. Mouse grafts combined 10^7 T-cell-depleted bone marrow cells with 10^6 splenic CD5+ T cells. Sequencing input: gut tissue. The source of these receptors is a female BALB/c mouse given C57BL/6 T cells with graft-versus-host disease after an allogeneic hematopoietic cell transplant.

Turning to this clone: Mouse germline and gene names are used. The CDR3 end falls 1 residue outside the read, so it is completed with the germline J gene. The chain carries TRBV26 and TRBJ2-1; D not resolved. Germline lookup yields CDR1 KGHPV and CDR2 FQNQEV (reference sequence). There are 13 residues in the CDR3. Trimming cost V 6 bases and J 5 bases, with 11 bases left between them. CDR3 sequence: CASRVGMHAEQFF. CDR3 bases read: TGTGCCAGCAGAGTAGGCATGCATGCTGAGCAGTTC.

As concerns this clone: The genes and germline here are from mouse. Read data end 1 residue before the CDR3 end; the end is taken from the germline J gene. J is TRBJ2-3 and V is TRBV26, with TRBD2 matching over 10 bases. Germline lookup yields CDR1 KGHPV and CDR2 FQNQEV (reference sequence). V lost 4 bases and J lost 4; bases outside the gene matches: 2. The CDR3 is 14 residues long. The CDR3 is CASSPGLGTETLYF. The CDR3 DNA, read in part, is TGTGCCAGCAGTCCGGGACTGGGGACAGAAACGCTGTAT.

The sample holds a few counts of this clone. Gene names and germline match the mouse. The read ends 1 residue early relative to the CDR3; the germline J gene fills the gap. V and J are TRBV26 and TRBJ1-3; no clear D gene. V dropped 2 bases and J dropped 0 bases, with 5 bases sitting between them. This CDR3 is 14 amino acids long. In germline, CDR1 is KGHPV, CDR2 FQNQEV (reference sequence). The covered CDR3 bases are TGTGCCAGCAGTCTGGCAGTTTCTGGAAATACGCTCTAT. It codes for CASSLAVSGNTLY. The full CDR3 sequence reads CASSLAVSGNTLYF.

Points on this clone: The gene names here belong to mouse. The DNA ends 1 residue before the CDR3 does, and the rest of the CDR3 is filled in from the germline J gene. This rearrangement joins TRBV13-3 to TRBJ2-5; 7 bases fit TRBD1. The germline V gene has CDR1 NNHDY and CDR2 SYVADS. Germline trimming cut 6 bases from V and 6 bases from J; bases unmatched to any gene: 4. The CDR3 contains 12 residues. The CDR3 here is CASTGGTDTQYF. The CDR3 DNA, read in part, is TGTGCCAGCACAGGGGGAACGGACACCCAGTAC. The full variable domain, rest sourced from reference TRBV13-3 and TRBJ2-5, is EAAVTQSPRSKVAVTGGKVTLSCHQTNNHDYMYWYRQDTGHGLRLIHYSYVADSTEKGDIPDGYKASRPSQENFSLILELASLSQTAVYFCASTGGTDTQYFGPGTRLLVL.

This clone was counted a few times. Gene names are mouse gene names. The CDR3 goes on 1 residue after the read ends, and that part is filled in from the germline J gene. V usage is TRBV15 and J usage is TRBJ1-1, with D maybe TRBD1 (5 bases). Trimming took off 1 base at V and 2 bases at J, with 5 bases between the two ends. Germline V gene data show CDR1 as SGHND and CDR2 as FRSKSL. The CDR3 runs to 13 residues. The CDR3 here is CASSLGDNTEVFF. CDR3 DNA, as far as it was read: TGTGCCAGCAGTTTAGGGGACAACACAGAAGTCTTC.

In the case of this clone: Gene names are the mouse ones. The read is 1 residue too short to cover the CDR3 end, so that end is filled in from the germline J gene. The genes are TRBV26 and TRBJ2-3, with TRBD2 as a possible D gene (6 bases). The germline V gene encodes CDR1 KGHPV and CDR2 FQNQEV (reference sequence). Trimming stripped 2 bases from V and 0 bases from J, with 9 bases between. CDR3 length equals 15 residues. The chain's CDR3 is CASSLPGVSAETLYF. CDR3 DNA (partial): TGTGCCAGCAGTCTGCCTGGGGTTAGTGCAGAAACGCTGTAT. The full variable domain, with the rest looked up from reference TRBV26 and TRBJ2-3, is NSKVIQTPRYLVKGQGQKAKMRCIPEKGHPVVFWYQQNKNNEFKFLINFQNQEVLQQIDMTEKRFSAECPSNSPCSLEIQSSEAGDSALYLCASSLPGVSAETLYFGSGTRLTVL.